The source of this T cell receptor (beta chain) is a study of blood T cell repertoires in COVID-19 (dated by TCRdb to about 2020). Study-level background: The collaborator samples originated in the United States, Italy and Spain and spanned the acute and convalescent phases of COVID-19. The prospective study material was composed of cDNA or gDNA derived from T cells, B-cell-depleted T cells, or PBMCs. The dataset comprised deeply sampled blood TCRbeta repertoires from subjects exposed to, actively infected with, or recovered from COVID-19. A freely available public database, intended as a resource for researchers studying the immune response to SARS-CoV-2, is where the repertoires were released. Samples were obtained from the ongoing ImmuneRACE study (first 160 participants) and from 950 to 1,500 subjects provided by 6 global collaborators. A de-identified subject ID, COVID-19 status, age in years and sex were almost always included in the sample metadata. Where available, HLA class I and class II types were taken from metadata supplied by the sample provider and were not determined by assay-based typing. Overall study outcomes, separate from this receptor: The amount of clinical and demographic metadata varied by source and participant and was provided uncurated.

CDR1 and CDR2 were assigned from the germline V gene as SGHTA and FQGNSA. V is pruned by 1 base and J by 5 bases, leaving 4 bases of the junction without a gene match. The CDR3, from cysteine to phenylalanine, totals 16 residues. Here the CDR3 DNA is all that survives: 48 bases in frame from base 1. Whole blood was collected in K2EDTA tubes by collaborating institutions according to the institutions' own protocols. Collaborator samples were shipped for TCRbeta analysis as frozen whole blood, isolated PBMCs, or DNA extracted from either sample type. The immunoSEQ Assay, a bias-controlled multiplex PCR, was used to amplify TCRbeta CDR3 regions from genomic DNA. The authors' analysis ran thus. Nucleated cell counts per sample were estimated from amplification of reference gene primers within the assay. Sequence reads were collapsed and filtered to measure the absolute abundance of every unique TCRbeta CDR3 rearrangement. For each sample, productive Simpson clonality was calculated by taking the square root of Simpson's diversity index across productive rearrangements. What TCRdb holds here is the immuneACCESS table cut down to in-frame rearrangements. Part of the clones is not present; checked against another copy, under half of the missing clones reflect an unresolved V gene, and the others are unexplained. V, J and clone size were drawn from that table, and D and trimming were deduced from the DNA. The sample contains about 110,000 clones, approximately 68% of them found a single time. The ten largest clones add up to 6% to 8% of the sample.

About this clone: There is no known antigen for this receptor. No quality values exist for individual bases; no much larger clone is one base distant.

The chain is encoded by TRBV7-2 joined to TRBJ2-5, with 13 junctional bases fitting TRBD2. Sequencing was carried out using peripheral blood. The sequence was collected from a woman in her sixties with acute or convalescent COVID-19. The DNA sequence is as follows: TGTGCCAGCAGCTTAGAACTAGCGGGGGGGCTGGAGACCCAGTACTTC. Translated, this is CASSLELAGGLETQYF.